These 11 T cell receptor beta chains share one sample of origin, sequenced in a study of T cells in Graves' hyperthyroidism and ophthalmopathy. Amplification yielded TCR beta CDR3 regions, with RNA transcripts as the source. The primer set for the first-round RT-PCR of the TCR CDR3 was HTBI. TCRdb ran MiXCR on the multiplex PCR reads and lists one entry per CDR3 protein. The top ten clones hold around 31% of a sample with around 300,000 distinct CDR3 sequences, around 15% of them seen once. The sample consisted of blood. The receptor source for this set is a woman aged 50 to 60 with Graves' hyperthyroidism that later progressed to Graves' ophthalmopathy.

This clonotype came up many times. The J gene is TRBJ2-1, the V gene TRBV7-9, with D perhaps matching TRBD1 (7 bases). Germline values: CDR1 SEHNR, CDR2 FQNEAQ (reference sequence). This CDR3 contains 16 residues. V was trimmed by 3 bases and J by 7 bases, leaving 19 bases between them. CDR3 in DNA: TGTGCCAGCAGCTTTCCGACAGGGACTGTTTGGAATGAGCAGTTCTTC. Protein product: CASSFPTGTVWNEQFF.

This clonotype was seen at least ten times. The chain recombines TRBV28 with TRBJ2-5; TRBD2 matches 7 bases. Per germline, CDR1 MDHEN and CDR2 SYDVKM. This CDR3 spans 19 amino acids. V trimming: 6 bases; J trimming: 0 bases; junction bases outside the gene matches: 19. The CDR3 DNA reads as TGTGCCAGCAGCCATCAAGGCTTTCTTGGTAGCGGGCACCAAGAGACCCAGTACTTC. Translation: CASSHQGFLGSGHQETQYF.

About this clonotype: A single base separates this from a much larger clone, so it may be a read error. This chain uses TRBV6-1 with TRBJ2-7, with TRBD2 matching over 8 bases. Germline assignment: CDR1 MNHNS and CDR2 SASEGT. This CDR3 comprises 14 residues. V trimming: 6 bases; J trimming: 0 bases; junction bases outside the gene matches: 4. CDR3 bases: TGTGCCAGCAGCCCGGGACTAGTCTCCTACGAGCAGTACTTC. Translating it yields CASSPGLVSYEQYF.

This clonotype was seen many times. This sequence joins TRBV6-1 and TRBJ2-3, with TRBD2 matching over 11 bases. This CDR3 spans 16 amino acids. The J segment lost 4 bases and the V segment lost 5 bases, leaving 8 bases of the junction unmatched. Germline-derived CDR1 and CDR2 are MNHNS and SASEGT. CDR3 protein: CASSSLAGGGADTQYF. CDR3 sequence (DNA): TGTGCCAGCAGTAGCCTAGCGGGAGGAGGGGCAGATACGCAGTATTTT.

The chain is built from TRBV5-6 and TRBJ2-7; no reliable D call. Germline V gene sequence: CDR1 SGHDT, CDR2 YYEEEE. CDR3 size: 16 residues. The V gene lost 2 bases and the J gene lost 0 bases, with 15 bases spanning the gap. The CDR3 nucleotides are TGTGCCAGCAGCTTTTCCGGTTTCCTTTCCTCCTACGAGCAGTACTTC. Its translation is CASSFSGFLSSYEQYF.

This chain connects TRBV12-3 or TRBV12-4 to TRBJ2-5; unclear D gene. V was trimmed by 4 bases and J by 4 bases, leaving 1 base between them. This CDR3 comprises 10 residues. CDR3 in amino acids: CASSSETQYF. For the CDR3, the DNA is TGTGCCAGCAGTTCAGAGACCCAGTACTTC.

This clonotype was detected a few times. A much larger clone differs by one base, so this may be a read error. V gene TRBV28 combines with J gene TRBJ2-1; the D gene is possibly TRBD2 (6 bases). The CDR3 spans 15 residues. Germline CDR1 MDHEN, CDR2 SYDVKM. CDR3 bases: TGTGCCAGCACCCCAGGTAGCGGTTGGGGGAATGAGCAGTCCTTC. Protein: CASTPGSGWGNEQSF.

This chain links TRBV4-1 with TRBJ2-2, with a possible D match to TRBD2 (6 bases). Per the germline V gene, CDR1 is MGHRA and CDR2 is YSYEKL. The ends were cut back, 3 bases at V and 0 bases at J, with 11 bases in the middle. This CDR3 comprises 16 residues. The CDR3 nucleotides are TGCGCCAGCAGCCAGGGGAGGCTAGCGAACACCGGGGAGCTGTTTTTT. Its translation is CASSQGRLANTGELFF.

This clonotype was seen at least ten times. This chain joins TRBV7-9 and TRBJ2-1; perhaps TRBD1 as D (6 bases). Per germline, CDR1 SEHNR and CDR2 FQNEAQ (reference sequence). V lost 8 bases, J lost 2 bases, and 13 bases lay in between. This CDR3 region has 14 residues. The CDR3 loop reads CASFRQDTYNEQFF. The CDR3 DNA sequence: TGTGCCAGCTTCCGACAGGACACCTACAATGAGCAGTTCTTC.

This clonotype was seen many times. This rearrangement joins TRBV20-1 to TRBJ2-3; TRBD1 matches 10 bases. The CDR3 runs to 15 residues. Germline trimming cut 3 bases from V and 5 bases from J; bases unmatched to any gene: 8. The germline gives CDR1 DFQATT, CDR2 SNEGSKA (reference sequence). The CDR3 here is CSASSDRGLGDTQYF. The CDR3, as DNA: TGCAGTGCTAGTTCAGACAGGGGGCTTGGAGATACGCAGTATTTT.

Many counts were recorded for this clonotype. The chain joins TRBV6-1 to TRBJ1-5; 10 bases are shared with TRBD1. V was pared by 7 bases and J by 6 bases, with 6 bases of the junction left unmatched. CDR3 length: 14 residues. Germline V gives CDR1 MNHNS, CDR2 SASEGT. The CDR3 protein is CASTRDRGGQPQHF. The DNA of the CDR3 is TGTGCCAGCACCCGGGACAGGGGAGGTCAGCCCCAGCATTTT.